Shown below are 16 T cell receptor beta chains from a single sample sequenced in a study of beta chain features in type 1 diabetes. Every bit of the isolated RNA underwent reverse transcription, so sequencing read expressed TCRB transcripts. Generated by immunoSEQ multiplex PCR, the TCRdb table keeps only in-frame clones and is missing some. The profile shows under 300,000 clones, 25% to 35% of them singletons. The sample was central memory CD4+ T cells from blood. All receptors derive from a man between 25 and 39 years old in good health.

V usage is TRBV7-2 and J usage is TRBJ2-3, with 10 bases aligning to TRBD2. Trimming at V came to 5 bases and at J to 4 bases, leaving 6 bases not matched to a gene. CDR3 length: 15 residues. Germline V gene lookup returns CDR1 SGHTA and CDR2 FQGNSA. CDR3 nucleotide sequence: TGTGCCAGCAGCCTAAATAGCGGGAGGTCAGATACGCAGTATTTT. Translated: CASSLNSGRSDTQYF.

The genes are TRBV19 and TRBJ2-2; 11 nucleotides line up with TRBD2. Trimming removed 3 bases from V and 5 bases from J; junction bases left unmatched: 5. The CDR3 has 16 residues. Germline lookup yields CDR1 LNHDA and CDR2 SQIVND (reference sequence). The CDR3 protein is CASSIITSGGTGELFF. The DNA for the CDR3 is TGTGCCAGTAGTATTATTACTAGCGGGGGAACCGGGGAGCTGTTTTTT.

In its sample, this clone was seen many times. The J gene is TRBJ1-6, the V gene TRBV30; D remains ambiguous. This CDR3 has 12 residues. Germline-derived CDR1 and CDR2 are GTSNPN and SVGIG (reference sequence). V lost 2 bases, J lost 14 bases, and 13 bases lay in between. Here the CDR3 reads CAWSLAVSTLHF. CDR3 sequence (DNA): TGTGCCTGGAGTTTGGCCGTTTCGACCCTCCACTTT.

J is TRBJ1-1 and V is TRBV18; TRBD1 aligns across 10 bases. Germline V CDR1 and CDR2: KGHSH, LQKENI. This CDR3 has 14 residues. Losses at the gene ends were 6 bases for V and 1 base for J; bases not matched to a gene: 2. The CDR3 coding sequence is TGTGCCAGCTCCCGACAGGGGGCGAACACTGAAGCTTTCTTT. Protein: CASSRQGANTEAFF.

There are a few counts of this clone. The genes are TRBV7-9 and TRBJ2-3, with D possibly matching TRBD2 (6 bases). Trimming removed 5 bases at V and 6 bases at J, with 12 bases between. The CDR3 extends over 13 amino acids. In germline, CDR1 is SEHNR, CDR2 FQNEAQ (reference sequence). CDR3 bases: TGTGCCAGCAGCGACGGGACTGAGGATACGCAGTATTTT. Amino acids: CASSDGTEDTQYF.

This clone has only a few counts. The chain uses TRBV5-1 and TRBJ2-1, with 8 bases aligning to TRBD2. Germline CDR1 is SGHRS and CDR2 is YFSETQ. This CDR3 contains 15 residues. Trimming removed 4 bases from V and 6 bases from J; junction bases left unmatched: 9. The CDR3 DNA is TGCGCCAGCAGCAAGATAGCGGGGTCTACCAATGAGCAGTTCTTC. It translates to CASSKIAGSTNEQFF.

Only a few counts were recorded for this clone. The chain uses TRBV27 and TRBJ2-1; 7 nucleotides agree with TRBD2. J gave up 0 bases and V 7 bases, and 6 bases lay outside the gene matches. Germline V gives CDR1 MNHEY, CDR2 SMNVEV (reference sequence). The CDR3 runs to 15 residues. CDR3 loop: CASNPLASSYNEQFF. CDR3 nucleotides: TGTGCCAGCAACCCACTAGCGAGCTCCTACAATGAGCAGTTCTTC.

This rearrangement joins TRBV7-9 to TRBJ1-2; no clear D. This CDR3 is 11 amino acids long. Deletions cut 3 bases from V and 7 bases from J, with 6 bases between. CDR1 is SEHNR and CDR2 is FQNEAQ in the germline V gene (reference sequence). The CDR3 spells CASSLRSGYTF. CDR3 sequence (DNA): TGTGCCAGCAGCTTGAGGTCTGGCTACACCTTC. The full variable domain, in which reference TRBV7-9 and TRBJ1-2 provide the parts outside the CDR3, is DTGVSQNPRHKITKRGQNVTFRCDPISEHNRLYWYRQTLGQGPEFLTYFQNEAQLEKSRLLSDRFSAERPKGSFSTLEIQRTEQGDSAMYLCASSLRSGYTFGSGTRLTVV.

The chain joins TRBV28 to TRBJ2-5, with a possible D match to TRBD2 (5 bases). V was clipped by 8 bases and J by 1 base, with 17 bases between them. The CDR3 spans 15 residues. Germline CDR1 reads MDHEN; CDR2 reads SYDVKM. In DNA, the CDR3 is TGTGCCAGCGGGAGAAGCCTCGGGCCCCAAGAGACCCAGTACTTC. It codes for CASGRSLGPQETQYF.

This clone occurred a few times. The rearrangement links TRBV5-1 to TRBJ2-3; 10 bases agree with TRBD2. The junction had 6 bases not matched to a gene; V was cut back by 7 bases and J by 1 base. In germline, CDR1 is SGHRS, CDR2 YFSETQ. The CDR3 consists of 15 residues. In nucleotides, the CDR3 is TGCGCCAGCGGGCTAGCGGGAGCGGGCACAGATACGCAGTATTTT. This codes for CASGLAGAGTDTQYF.

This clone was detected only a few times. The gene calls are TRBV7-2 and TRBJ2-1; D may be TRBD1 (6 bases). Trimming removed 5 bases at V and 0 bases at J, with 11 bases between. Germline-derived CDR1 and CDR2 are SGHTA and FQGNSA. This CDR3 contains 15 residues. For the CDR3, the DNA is TGTGCCAGCAGCACAGGGACACCCTCCTACAATGAGCAGTTCTTC. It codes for CASSTGTPSYNEQFF.

CDR3 nucleotides: TGTGCCAGTAGTATGAGGACAGGGGTCTACAATGAGCAGTTCTTC. It codes for CASSMRTGVYNEQFF. The chain is built from TRBV19 and TRBJ2-1, with 9 bases matching TRBD1. In germline, CDR1 is LNHDA, CDR2 SQIVND (reference sequence). The CDR3 consists of 15 residues. V lost 3 bases to trimming and J lost 3 bases; unmatched junction nucleotides: 3.

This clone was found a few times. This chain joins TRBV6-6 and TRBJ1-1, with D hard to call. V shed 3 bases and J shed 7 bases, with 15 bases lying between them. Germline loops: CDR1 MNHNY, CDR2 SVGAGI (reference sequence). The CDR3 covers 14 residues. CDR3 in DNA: TGTGCCAGCAGTTATCTTGGGTTCGGAGATGAAGCTTTCTTT. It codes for CASSYLGFGDEAFF.

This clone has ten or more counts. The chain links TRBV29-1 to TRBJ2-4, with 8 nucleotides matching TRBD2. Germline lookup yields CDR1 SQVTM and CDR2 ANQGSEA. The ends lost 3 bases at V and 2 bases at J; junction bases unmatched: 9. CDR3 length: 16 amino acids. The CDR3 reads CSVEAQRGPTKNIQYF. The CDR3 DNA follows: TGCAGCGTTGAGGCCCAGCGGGGGCCGACCAAAAACATTCAGTACTTC.

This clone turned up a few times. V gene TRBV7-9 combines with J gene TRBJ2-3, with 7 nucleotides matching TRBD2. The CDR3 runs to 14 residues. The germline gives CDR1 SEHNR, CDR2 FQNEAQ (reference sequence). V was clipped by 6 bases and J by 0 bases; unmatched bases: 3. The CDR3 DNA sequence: TGTGCCAGCAGTGGCGGGGGTAGCACAGATACGCAGTATTTT. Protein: CASSGGGSTDTQYF.

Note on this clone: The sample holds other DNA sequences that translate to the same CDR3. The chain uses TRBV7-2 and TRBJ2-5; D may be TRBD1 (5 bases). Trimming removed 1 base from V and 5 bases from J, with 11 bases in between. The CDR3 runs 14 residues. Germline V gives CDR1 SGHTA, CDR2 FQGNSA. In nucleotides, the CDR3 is TGTGCCAGCAGCTTAGAAGGTGGGGCCGAGACCCAGTACTTC. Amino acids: CASSLEGGAETQYF.